The 17 T cell receptor beta chains below come from one sample, sequenced in a study of T-cell memory formation after mild COVID-19. Each CDR3 protein gets one entry after TCRdb re-called the 5' RACE reads with MiXCR. Of roughly 400,000 distinct CDR3 sequences in the sample, over 15% were seen once. The sample comprised PBMCs or a T cell subset sorted from them (not recorded which). These receptors were collected from a man in his late teens or twenties who had mild COVID-19 (a few samples of this study predate the infection). Cell type and time point are not known.

This chain links TRBV4-1 with TRBJ1-1, with 7 bases fitting TRBD1. CDR1 is MGHRA, CDR2 YSYEKL, per germline. The CDR3 loop spans 15 amino acids. Unmatched junction bases numbered 9, after V lost 7 bases and J lost 1 base. The CDR3: CASTTGEGSNTEAFF. In nucleotides, the CDR3 is TGCGCCAGCACCACAGGGGAGGGCTCGAACACTGAAGCTTTCTTT.

There are a few counts of this clonotype. This sequence joins TRBV25-1 and TRBJ1-1; D perhaps matches TRBD1 (6 bases). V shed 3 bases and J shed 5 bases, with 16 bases lying between them. The CDR3 length is 15 residues. The germline CDR1 and CDR2 sequences are MGHDK and SYGVNS. The CDR3 loop is CASSEGAIRGTEAFF. DNA of the CDR3: TGTGCCAGCAGTGAGGGGGCGATCCGAGGAACTGAAGCTTTCTTT.

V is TRBV12-3 or TRBV12-4 and J is TRBJ2-2, with TRBD2 as a possible D gene (5 bases). V lost 0 bases, J lost 0 bases, and 11 bases lay in between. This CDR3 region has 17 residues. In DNA, the CDR3 is TGTGCCAGCAGTTTAGCAGGAGGTCACTCGAACACCGGGGAGCTGTTTTTT. Amino acids: CASSLAGGHSNTGELFF.

V gene TRBV9 combines with J gene TRBJ1-6, with a tentative D call TRBD1 (5 bases). This CDR3 is built from 15 residues. Per germline, CDR1 SGDLS and CDR2 YYNGEE. Trimming left V 0 bases short and J 14 bases short, with 18 bases between. The CDR3 DNA reads TGTGCCAGCAGCGTAGATACTACGGGGACCGCCACCCTCCACTTT. As protein: CASSVDTTGTATLHF.

This clonotype showed up just a few times. The gene calls are TRBV19 and TRBJ2-3; D assignment may be TRBD1 or TRBD2 (5 bases each). This CDR3 contains 15 residues. Germline V gene lookup returns CDR1 LNHDA and CDR2 SQIVND (reference sequence). Trimming stripped 8 bases from V and 2 bases from J, with 17 bases between. In nucleotides, the CDR3 is TGTGCCAGTGACGACCGAGGGGCCGACACAGATACGCAGTATTTT. It translates to CASDDRGADTDTQYF. The whole variable domain, remainder taken from reference TRBV19 and TRBJ2-3, is DGGITQSPKYLFRKEGQNVTLSCEQNLNHDAMYWYRQDPGQGLRLIYYSQIVNDFQKGDIAEGYSVSREKKESFPLTVTSAQKNPTAFYLCASDDRGADTDTQYFGPGTRLTVL.

The J gene is TRBJ2-1, the V gene TRBV6-2 or TRBV6-3; 8 bases fit TRBD1. The CDR3 covers 17 residues. CDR1 is MNHEY and CDR2 is SVGEGT in the germline V gene. The J segment lost 9 bases and the V segment lost 2 bases, leaving 15 bases of the junction unmatched. The CDR3 spells CASSYDKETGASVEQFF. The CDR3 DNA reads as TGTGCCAGCAGTTACGACAAGGAGACAGGGGCGTCGGTTGAGCAGTTCTTC.

This clonotype was picked up many times. This sequence joins TRBV11-2 and TRBJ1-2; no definite D call. This CDR3 is 16 amino acids long. Trimming removed 5 bases at V and 5 bases at J, with 21 bases between. Germline CDR1 is SGHAT and CDR2 is FQNNGV. CDR3 region: CASSPLVSGRGYGYTF. The CDR3, as DNA: TGTGCCAGCAGCCCCTTGGTGAGCGGGCGCGGTTATGGCTACACCTTC.

This clonotype was counted only a few times. The V gene is TRBV7-9, the J gene TRBJ2-7, with D perhaps matching TRBD1 (6 bases). The CDR3 spans 14 residues. The germline V gene encodes CDR1 SEHNR and CDR2 FQNEAQ (reference sequence). V lost 5 bases, J lost 2 bases, and 13 bases lay in between. Here the CDR3 DNA reads TGTGCCAGCAGCCCGAGACAGGACCCCTACGAGCAGTACGTC. Protein sequence: CASSPRQDPYEQYV.

The rearrangement uses TRBV20-1 and TRBJ2-1; D is possibly TRBD2 (5 bases). This CDR3 comprises 15 residues. Trimming removed 1 base from V and 7 bases from J, with 17 bases in between. Germline lookup yields CDR1 DFQATT and CDR2 SNEGSKA (reference sequence). The chain's CDR3 is CSARADYATGNEQFF. As DNA, the CDR3 is TGCAGTGCTAGAGCTGACTATGCGACTGGAAATGAGCAGTTCTTC.

V is TRBV7-3 and J is TRBJ2-3; 11 bases match TRBD2. V lost 0 bases, J lost 7 bases, and 3 bases stayed unmatched. There are 15 residues in the CDR3. Germline V gene lookup returns CDR1 SGHTA and CDR2 FQGTGA. CDR3 amino acids: CASSLTSGGDYTQYF. CDR3 DNA sequence: TGTGCCAGCAGCTTAACTAGCGGGGGGGATTATACGCAGTATTTT.

This clonotype has a handful of counts. V is TRBV7-2 and J is TRBJ2-3; 13 positions agree with TRBD2. CDR1 and CDR2 (germline): SGHTA, FQGNSA. The CDR3 has 17 residues. Losses at the gene ends were 3 bases for V and 5 bases for J; bases not matched to a gene: 8. CDR3 in amino acids: CASSFILAGGLRDTQYF. CDR3 DNA sequence: TGTGCCAGCAGCTTTATACTAGCGGGGGGGCTTCGAGATACGCAGTATTTT. Based on the CDR3 plus reference TRBV7-2 and TRBJ2-3, the full variable domain is GAGVSQSPSNKVTEKGKDVELRCDPISGHTALYWYRQSLGQGLEFLIYFQGNSAPDKSGLPSDRFSAERTGGSVSTLTIQRTQQEDSAVYLCASSFILAGGLRDTQYFGPGTRLTVL.

This clonotype was seen a few times. The chain links TRBV4-1 to TRBJ2-1; TRBD2 matches 8 bases. With 3 bases clipped from V and 6 bases from J, the junction kept 13 bases outside the gene matches. The CDR3 is 17 residues long. Germline loops: CDR1 MGHRA, CDR2 YSYEKL. This CDR3 is CASSQGTLSGTSNEQFF. The CDR3 DNA is TGCGCCAGCAGCCAGGGAACACTCTCCGGGACTAGCAATGAGCAGTTCTTC.

The chain is built from TRBV5-1 and TRBJ2-7; 10 positions agree with TRBD1. V lost 10 bases, J lost 5 bases, and 15 bases stayed unmatched. Germline assignment: CDR1 SGHRS and CDR2 YFSETQ. The CDR3 is 15 residues long. This chain's CDR3 is CAGDIAGTGVHEQYF. Here the CDR3 DNA reads TGCGCCGGTGACATAGCCGGGACAGGGGTCCACGAGCAGTACTTC.

There are a few counts of this clonotype. The chain links TRBV24-1 to TRBJ2-5; D ambiguous. V lost 2 bases and J lost 3, with 15 bases in between. Per the germline V gene, CDR1 is KGHDR and CDR2 is SFDVKD. CDR3 size: 16 residues. Here the CDR3 DNA reads TGTGCCACCAGTGATTCGAAGTACTTTAGAAAAGAGACCCAGTACTTC. Translated, it gives CATSDSKYFRKETQYF.

V and J are TRBV6-5 and TRBJ1-5; D call uncertain. The CDR3 has 18 amino acids. The germline CDR1 and CDR2 sequences are MNHEY and SVGAGI. Deletions cut 8 bases from V and 7 bases from J, with 30 bases between. CDR3 loop: CASSWGGSKWSGSQPQHF. The CDR3, as DNA: TGTGCCAGCTCCTGGGGAGGATCAAAATGGAGCGGGAGCCAGCCCCAGCATTTT.

The chain has TRBV4-1 and TRBJ1-5; D remains unclear. V lost 0 bases and J 7 bases, leaving 13 bases between the germline ends. Germline V gene sequence: CDR1 MGHRA, CDR2 YSYEKL. This CDR3 is built from 15 residues. CDR3 residues: CASSQDGLPEQPQHF. The DNA for the CDR3 is TGCGCCAGCAGCCAAGATGGGCTGCCCGAGCAGCCCCAGCATTTT.

The rearrangement uses TRBV2 and TRBJ2-2, with 8 bases fitting TRBD1. Trimming at V came to 6 bases and at J to 6 bases, leaving 0 bases not matched to a gene. This CDR3 spans 12 amino acids. Germline V lookup: CDR1 SNHLY, CDR2 FYNNEI. CDR3 amino acids: CASRTGAGELFF. Written as DNA, the CDR3 is TGTGCCAGCAGGACAGGGGCCGGGGAGCTGTTTTTT.